A selection of T cell receptor beta chains follows, all from one sample in a study of T cell responses to AZD1222 COVID-19 vaccine. Using immunoSEQ multiplex PCR, the repertoire was profiled, and TCRdb retains in-frame clones only, with some absent. This sample has about 110,000 clones, with 89% found just once. The sample consisted of peripheral blood, taken 28 days after the second AZD1222 dose. These receptor sequences come from an adult who received the AZD1222 COVID-19 vaccine. The CDR3 runs from the conserved cysteine through the conserved F or W. Each record gives: CDR3 length, D gene, V gene, J gene, clone size, CDR3 DNA, CDR3 protein. The D gene is left open where the match is weak. The listing skips clone size in some rows; elsewhere it reads once, few, many or a size class.

14	NA	TRBV5-5	TRBJ2-7	NA	TGTGCCAGCAGTCCATCGTGGGGTTCCTACGAGCAGTACTTC	CASSPSWGSYEQYF
15	TRBD1	TRBV6-6	TRBJ1-1	NA	TGTGCCAGCAGTTCCGCGGGACAGATGAACACTGAAGCTTTCTTT	CASSSAGQMNTEAFF
15	NA	TRBV6-2/TRBV6-3	TRBJ2-7	NA	TGTGCCAGCAGTTACCAAGAAACAGGATCCTACGAGCAGTACTTC	CASSYQETGSYEQYF
13	NA	TRBV27	TRBJ1-1	NA	TGTGCCAGCAGTCTGCGGGGAACCACTGAAGCTTTCTTT	CASSLRGTTEAFF
15	TRBD1	TRBV6-6	TRBJ1-1	NA	TGTGCCACCTACCGGGACAGGGGAGGGAGCACTGAAGCTTTCTTT	CATYRDRGGSTEAFF
14	TRBD1	TRBV6-6	TRBJ1-2	NA	TGTGCCAGCAGTCTAACAGGGGCGTCCCTTGACTACACCTTC	CASSLTGASLDYTF
14	TRBD1	TRBV24-1	TRBJ1-2	NA	TGTGCCACCAGTGACGAGACAGGGGGCAGTGGCTACACCTTC	CATSDETGGSGYTF
16	NA	TRBV7-3	TRBJ1-1	NA	TGTGCCAGCAGCTTAACCCCAACACAAGCTGGCACTGAAGCTTTCTTT	CASSLTPTQAGTEAFF
16	NA	TRBV27	TRBJ1-3	NA	TGTGCCAGCAGTTTATCGGTCCCGCAGACTGGAAACACCATATATTTT	CASSLSVPQTGNTIYF
15	NA	TRBV27	TRBJ2-1	NA	TGTGCCAGCAGTTCTTGGGGGCTTCGGTACAATGAGCAGTTCTTC	CASSSWGLRYNEQFF
15	NA	TRBV18	TRBJ1-4	NA	TGTGCCAGCTCACCACCGGGACCCAGGGGTGAAAAACTGTTTTTT	CASSPPGPRGEKLFF
12	TRBD1	TRBV7-8	TRBJ1-2	NA	TGTGCCAGCAGCCGTGACAGGGTCGGCTACACCTTC	CASSRDRVGYTF
14	NA	TRBV29-1	TRBJ2-4	NA	TGCAGCGTTCCCTCCCTTACCGGTGGGGACATTCAGTACTTC	CSVPSLTGGDIQYF
15	NA	TRBV7-9	TRBJ1-2	once	TGTGCCAGCAGCCCCCGACCCCTGACTGGAGACGGCTACACCTTC	CASSPRPLTGDGYTF
14	TRBD1	TRBV4-1	TRBJ1-2	NA	TGCGCCAGCAGCCAGATACAGGGGGACTATGGCTACACCTTC	CASSQIQGDYGYTF
15	NA	TRBV7-3	TRBJ1-2	NA	TGTGCCAGCAGCTTCCGCCTGGCCGAGGGGGGTGGCTACACCTTC	CASSFRLAEGGGYTF
15	NA	TRBV7-2	TRBJ1-3	NA	TGTGCCAGCAGCCCGAGCGAGGTTTCTGGAAACACCATATATTTT	CASSPSEVSGNTIYF
13	NA	TRBV2	TRBJ2-2	NA	TGTGCCAGCACCCGGGCGGACACCGGGGAGCTGTTTTTT	CASTRADTGELFF
15	NA	TRBV7-2	TRBJ1-6	NA	TGTGCCAGCAGCTTACAACAGATGAATAATTCACCCCTCCACTTT	CASSLQQMNNSPLHF
15	NA	TRBV6-2/TRBV6-3	TRBJ1-4	NA	TGTGCCAGCAGTCCCGCGGGCGCGGGTAATGAAAAACTGTTTTTT	CASSPAGAGNEKLFF
18	TRBD1	TRBV7-9	TRBJ1-1	NA	TGTGCCAGCAGCTTAGGGCCGACCCGGGACAGGGGTAACACTGAAGCTTTCTTT	CASSLGPTRDRGNTEAFF
13	NA	TRBV20-1	TRBJ1-2	NA	TGCAGTGCTAGTGCCGGGGGCGGTAAGGGCTACACCTTC	CSASAGGGKGYTF
17	NA	TRBV7-8	TRBJ2-5	NA	TGTGCCAGCAGCGCCTCCCCCCTTTTGCGCCAGGGGGAGACCCAGTACTTC	CASSASPLLRQGETQYF
16	NA	TRBV14	TRBJ1-3	NA	TGTGCCAGCAGCCAGAATACAGGAGTAGCTGGAAACACCATATATTTT	CASSQNTGVAGNTIYF
16	TRBD2	TRBV19	TRBJ2-7	NA	TGTGCCAGTAGTATAGGAGGGGAGGGGACCACCTACGAGCAGTACTTC	CASSIGGEGTTYEQYF
15	NA	TRBV18	TRBJ1-1	NA	TGTGCCAGCTCAGGGACGGAGAAGCCGAACACTGAAGCTTTCTTT	CASSGTEKPNTEAFF
16	NA	TRBV5-1	TRBJ2-1	NA	TGCGCCAGCAGCTTTACAGCGGTGAGCTCCTACAATGAGCAGTTCTTC	CASSFTAVSSYNEQFF
11	NA	TRBV20-1	TRBJ1-2	NA	TGCAAGATGGGGGACCACTATGGCTACACCTTC	CKMGDHYGYTF
18	NA	TRBV7-2	TRBJ1-5	NA	TGTGCCAGCAGCCGGGACGGCGGTCCCAGGAGGTTCGATCAGCCCCAGCATTTT	CASSRDGGPRRFDQPQHF
15	NA	TRBV5-1	TRBJ1-2	NA	TGCGCCAGCAGCTTGGAGGCAGGACAAACCTATGGCTACACCTTC	CASSLEAGQTYGYTF
13	NA	TRBV6-6	TRBJ2-7	NA	TGTGCCAGCAGCAGGGGCGGCATTCTCGAGCAGTACTTC	CASSRGGILEQYF
16	TRBD2	TRBV5-6	TRBJ2-5	NA	TGTGCCAGCAGCTTGGCCGGGGGGGTGTTCCAAGAGACCCAGTACTTC	CASSLAGGVFQETQYF
23	TRBD2	TRBV12-5	TRBJ2-3	NA	TGTGCTAGTGGTTTGGTAGACGATAGCGGGAGAATCCACTGTATACATAGCACAGATACGCAGTATTTT	CASGLVDDSGRIHCIHSTDTQYF
14	NA	TRBV10-3	TRBJ2-7	NA	TGTGCCATCAGTGAGAGTGGGGTCGTGGAGGAGCAGTACTTC	CAISESGVVEEQYF
14	TRBD2	TRBV5-1	TRBJ2-3	NA	TGCGCCAGCAGCTTTAGCGGGAGCAGGGATACGCAGTATTTT	CASSFSGSRDTQYF
14	TRBD1	TRBV10-3	TRBJ2-7	NA	TGTGCCATTACAGGGGGCGCGGAAAAATACGAGCAGTACTTC	CAITGGAEKYEQYF
14	NA	TRBV19	TRBJ2-1	NA	TGTGCCAGTAGTGGACAGATAAAACGGAATGAGCAGTTCTTC	CASSGQIKRNEQFF
12	NA	TRBV7-8	TRBJ2-1	NA	TGTGCCAGCAGCCCCCCTGCCCGCCCCCAGATCTTC	CASSPPARPQIF
16	NA	TRBV11-3	TRBJ2-1	NA	TGTGCCAGCAGCGCTAGGGGGTTTGGGAGCGAGAATGAGCAGTTCTTC	CASSARGFGSENEQFF
15	NA	TRBV28	TRBJ2-7	NA	TGTGCCAGCAGTTTATTCGGGGGCAGGTCACTCGAGCAGTACTTC	CASSLFGGRSLEQYF
16	TRBD2	TRBV18	TRBJ2-3	NA	TGTGCCAGCTCACCTCCGGGACTAGCGGGAGGAGATACGCAGTATTTT	CASSPPGLAGGDTQYF
16	NA	TRBV19	TRBJ1-5	NA	TGTGCCAGTAGTATATATCTGGGGGCAGGTAATCAGCCCCAGCATTTT	CASSIYLGAGNQPQHF
11	NA	TRBV5-1	TRBJ2-7	NA	TGCGCCAGCAGCGATTACTACGAGCAGTACTTC	CASSDYYEQYF
14	NA	TRBV10-1	TRBJ2-4	NA	TGCGCCAGCAGTGAGGGCAGGGTAGGCAACATTCAGTACTTC	CASSEGRVGNIQYF
18	TRBD2	TRBV14	TRBJ2-2	NA	TGTGCCAGCAGCCAAGATCCGGGACTAGCGGGATTGGCCGGGGAGCTGTTTTTT	CASSQDPGLAGLAGELFF
14	TRBD1	TRBV6-5	TRBJ2-7	NA	TGTGCCAGCAGTCGACAGGGGTCCTCCTACGAGCAGTACTTC	CASSRQGSSYEQYF
13	NA	TRBV19	TRBJ1-5	NA	TGTGCCAGTAGTCCCAATGGAGGGCAGCCCCAGCATTTT	CASSPNGGQPQHF
15	TRBD1	TRBV10-3	TRBJ2-7	NA	TGTGCCATCAGTGCGGCCGGACAGGGGGCTAACGAGCAGTACTTC	CAISAAGQGANEQYF
15	TRBD2	TRBV6-5	TRBJ2-7	NA	TGTGCCAGCAGACCCAGCGGGGGACGCTCCTACGAGCAGTACTTC	CASRPSGGRSYEQYF
16	TRBD2	TRBV18	TRBJ2-7	NA	TGTGCCAGCTCACCGGGACTAGCGGGAGGAGGCTACGAGCAGTACTTC	CASSPGLAGGGYEQYF
15	TRBD1	TRBV6-2/TRBV6-3	TRBJ1-5	NA	TGTGCCAGCAGTCAAGGCAGGGGGCCCAATCAGCCCCAGCATTTT	CASSQGRGPNQPQHF
15	TRBD2	TRBV6-5	TRBJ2-7	NA	TGTGCCAGCAAAGGGGGAGGACTAGCGGGAGTCGAGCAGTACTTC	CASKGGGLAGVEQYF
16	TRBD1	TRBV4-3	TRBJ2-2	NA	TGCGCCAGCAGCGCCCCAGGGGGCCAAACCACCGGGGAGCTGTTTTTT	CASSAPGGQTTGELFF
14	TRBD2	TRBV7-2	TRBJ2-7	NA	TGTGCCAGCAGTCCCCAGCGCGGGAGCTACGAGCAGTACTTC	CASSPQRGSYEQYF
15	TRBD2	TRBV6-2/TRBV6-3	TRBJ2-5	NA	TGTGCCAGCAGTCAGGGCGGCGGGAGTGTTGGGACCCAGTACTTC	CASSQGGGSVGTQYF